This record covers a single T cell receptor beta chain. Its cognate antigen is unknown. The V gene end was trimmed by 2 bases and the J gene end by 10 bases; junction bases not matched to a gene: 6. Per the germline V gene, CDR1 is SGHTA and CDR2 is FQGNSA. CDR3 length: 14 residues. The data originate from a study of cytomegalovirus exposure and HLA in healthy donors. Study context: When just under 400 donors were genotyped, about 80% of them were found to fall in the Caucasian-associated ancestry cluster.

Broader study findings: An analysis done earlier found most TCR beta V segments productive about 90% or about 30% of the time. A later analysis showed HLA-associated TCR beta chains outstripping equally common others in clonal expansion. CMV serostatus alone was available as immune exposure information.

The PCR contained 60 Vbeta and 13 Jbeta primers. Assay used: immunoSEQ multiplex PCR; TCRdb lists only in-frame clones, some missing. In all, the sample yields approximately 110,000 clones. The rearrangement uses TRBV7-2 and TRBJ2-1; 9 positions match TRBD2. This clonotype was obtained from a middle-aged man in good health and CMV-seronegative. The sequencing input was PBMCs. CDR3 region: CASSLSGGLREQFF. CDR3 DNA sequence: TGTGCCAGCAGCTTAAGCGGGGGGTTGAGGGAGCAGTTCTTC.